This T cell receptor beta chain originates from a study of vaccination effects on CD4 cells after COVID-19. A remark on this clone: Its target is not known.

TCRdb keeps only in-frame clones here, not all; method: immunoSEQ multiplex PCR. Found here are about 45,000 clones, 65% to 70% of them singletons; the top ten hold roughly 29%. Expansion of antigen-specific CD4+ T cells with viral peptide pools was carried out by the ViraFEST assay before sequencing. CD4+ T cells were isolated after about eleven days of culture. Between March and December 2020, the person had a SARS-CoV-2 infection that PCR confirmed. Trimming cost V 5 bases and J 0 bases; bases outside gene matches: 4. Germline assignment: CDR1 MNHEY and CDR2 SVGAGI. This CDR3 region has 15 residues.

The sequence was collected from a human donor who had a prior SARS-CoV-2 infection. This rearrangement joins TRBV6-5 to TRBJ2-3, with TRBD2 matching over 8 bases. This sample comprised CD4+ T cells from PBMCs cultured with a peptide pool, obtained before COVID-19 vaccination. The CDR3 sequence is CASSRGGGSTDTQYF. The CDR3 region has the DNA TGTGCCAGCAGTAGAGGCGGGGGGAGCACAGATACGCAGTATTTT.